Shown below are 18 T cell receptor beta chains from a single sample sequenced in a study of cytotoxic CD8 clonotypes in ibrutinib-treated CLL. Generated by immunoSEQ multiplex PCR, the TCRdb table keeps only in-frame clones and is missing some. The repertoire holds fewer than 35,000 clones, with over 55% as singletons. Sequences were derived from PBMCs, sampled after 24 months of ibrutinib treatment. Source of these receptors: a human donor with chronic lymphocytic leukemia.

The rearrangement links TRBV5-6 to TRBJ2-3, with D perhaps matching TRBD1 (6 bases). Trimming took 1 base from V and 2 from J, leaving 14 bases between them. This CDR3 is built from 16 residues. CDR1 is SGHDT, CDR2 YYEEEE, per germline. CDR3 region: CASSLLQGRPTDTQYF. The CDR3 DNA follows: TGTGCCAGCAGCTTGTTGCAGGGGAGACCCACAGATACGCAGTATTTT.

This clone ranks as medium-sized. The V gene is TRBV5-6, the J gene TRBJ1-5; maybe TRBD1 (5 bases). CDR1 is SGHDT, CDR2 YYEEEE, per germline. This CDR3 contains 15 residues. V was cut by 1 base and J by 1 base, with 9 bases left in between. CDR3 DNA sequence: TGTGCCAGCAGCTTGTACGGGGCGAGCAATCAGCCCCAGCATTTT. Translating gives CASSLYGASNQPQHF.

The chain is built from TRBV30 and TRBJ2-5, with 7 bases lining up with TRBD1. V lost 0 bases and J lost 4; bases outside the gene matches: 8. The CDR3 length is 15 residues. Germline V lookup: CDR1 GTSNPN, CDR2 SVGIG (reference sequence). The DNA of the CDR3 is TGTGCCTGGAGTGTACGTGAGGGGGCGGGAGAGACCCAGTACTTC. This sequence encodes CAWSVREGAGETQYF.

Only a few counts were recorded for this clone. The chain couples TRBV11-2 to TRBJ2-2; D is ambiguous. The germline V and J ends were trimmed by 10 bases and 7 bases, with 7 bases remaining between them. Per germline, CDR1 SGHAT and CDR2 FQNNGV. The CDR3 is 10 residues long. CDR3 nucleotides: TGTGCCACCCGCGGCGGGGAGCTGTTTTTT. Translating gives CATRGGELFF.

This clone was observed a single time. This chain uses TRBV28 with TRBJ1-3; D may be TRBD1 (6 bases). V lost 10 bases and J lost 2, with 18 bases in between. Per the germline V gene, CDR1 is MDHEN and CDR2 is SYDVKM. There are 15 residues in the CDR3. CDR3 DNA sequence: TGTGCCATCCAGGAGGGGGAATGGGCTGGAAACACCATATATTTT. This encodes CAIQEGEWAGNTIYF.

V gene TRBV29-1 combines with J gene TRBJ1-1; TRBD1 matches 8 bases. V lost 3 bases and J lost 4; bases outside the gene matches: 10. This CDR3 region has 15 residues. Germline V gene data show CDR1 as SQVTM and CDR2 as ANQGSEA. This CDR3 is CSVDRGRGPRTEAFF. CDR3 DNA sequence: TGCAGCGTTGACCGGGGCAGGGGGCCCCGCACTGAAGCTTTCTTT.

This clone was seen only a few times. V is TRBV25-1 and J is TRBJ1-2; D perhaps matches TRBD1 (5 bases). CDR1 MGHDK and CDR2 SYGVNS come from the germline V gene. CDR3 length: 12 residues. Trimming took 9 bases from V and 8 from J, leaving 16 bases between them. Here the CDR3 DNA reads TGTGCCAGGCGCGGGGGAGTGTACGGCTACACCTTC. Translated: CARRGGVYGYTF.

The chain's CDR3 is CASSGGTVRAGELFF. Written as DNA, the CDR3 is TGCGCCAGCAGCGGGGGGACAGTCAGGGCCGGGGAGCTGTTTTTT. The chain recombines TRBV5-1 with TRBJ2-2; possible D gene TRBD1, 7 bases. The germline V gene has CDR1 SGHRS and CDR2 YFSETQ. V was clipped by 4 bases and J by 6 bases, with 16 bases between them. This CDR3 has 15 amino acids.

CDR3 sequence reads: CASSYHDTYEQYF. Written as DNA, the CDR3 is TGTGCCAGCAGCTACCACGACACCTACGAGCAGTACTTC. The chain has TRBV11-2 and TRBJ2-7; no firm D call. The CDR3 covers 13 residues. The V and J ends lost 4 bases and 2 bases respectively, with 9 bases between them. Germline CDR1 SGHAT, CDR2 FQNNGV.

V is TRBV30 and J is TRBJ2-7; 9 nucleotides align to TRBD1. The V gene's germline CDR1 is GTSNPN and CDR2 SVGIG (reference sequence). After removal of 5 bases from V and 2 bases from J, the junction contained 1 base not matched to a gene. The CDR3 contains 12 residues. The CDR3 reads CAWGTGPYEQYF. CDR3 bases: TGTGCCTGGGGGACAGGGCCCTACGAGCAGTACTTC.

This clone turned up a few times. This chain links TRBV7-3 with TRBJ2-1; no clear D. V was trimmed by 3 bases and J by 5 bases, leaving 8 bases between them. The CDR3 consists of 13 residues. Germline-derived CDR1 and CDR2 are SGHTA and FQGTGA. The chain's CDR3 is CASSFGGDNEQFF. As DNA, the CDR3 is TGTGCCAGCAGCTTCGGCGGAGACAATGAGCAGTTCTTC.

The DNA for the CDR3 is TGCAGCGGGGGAGAGGGTCCCTATGGCTACACCTTC. Protein: CSGGEGPYGYTF. J is TRBJ1-2 and V is TRBV29-1; D not resolved. V was clipped by 7 bases and J by 4 bases, with 13 bases between them. The germline V gene has CDR1 SQVTM and CDR2 ANQGSEA. The CDR3 loop spans 12 amino acids.

CDR3 coding DNA: TGTGCCAGCAGTCGCCAGACAGGGGTCCAAGAGACCCAGTACTTC. As protein: CASSRQTGVQETQYF. The chain combines TRBV7-9 with TRBJ2-5; 8 nucleotides agree with TRBD1. This CDR3 contains 15 residues. CDR1 and CDR2 (germline): SEHNR, FQNEAQ (reference sequence). V lost 6 bases to trimming and J lost 1 base; unmatched junction nucleotides: 7. The whole variable domain, remainder taken from reference TRBV7-9 and TRBJ2-5, is DTGVSQNPRHKITKRGQNVTFRCDPISEHNRLYWYRQTLGQGPEFLTYFQNEAQLEKSRLLSDRFSAERPKGSFSTLEIQRTEQGDSAMYLCASSRQTGVQETQYFGPGTRLLVL.

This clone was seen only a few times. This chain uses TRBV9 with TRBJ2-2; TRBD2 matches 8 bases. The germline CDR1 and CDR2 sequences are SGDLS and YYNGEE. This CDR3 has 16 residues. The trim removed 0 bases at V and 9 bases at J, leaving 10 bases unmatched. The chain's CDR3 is CASSVAGGVPIRELFF. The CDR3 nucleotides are TGTGCCAGCAGCGTAGCCGGGGGGGTACCGATCCGGGAGCTGTTTTTT.

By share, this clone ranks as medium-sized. The CDR3 bases are TGTGCCAGCAGCTCGGGGGGACTAGCGGATTACAATGAGCAGTTCTTC. Translation: CASSSGGLADYNEQFF. The V and J genes are TRBV7-3 and TRBJ2-1; 11 bases line up with TRBD2. Germline CDR1 is SGHTA and CDR2 is FQGTGA. The junction had 6 bases not matched to a gene; V was cut back by 4 bases and J by 4 bases. CDR3 size: 16 residues. The full variable domain, completed using reference TRBV7-3 and TRBJ2-1, is GAGVSQTPSNKVTEKGKYVELRCDPISGHTALYWYRQSLGQGPEFLIYFQGTGAADDSGLPNDRFFAVRPEGSVSTLKIQRTERGDSAVYLCASSSGGLADYNEQFFGPGTRLTVL.

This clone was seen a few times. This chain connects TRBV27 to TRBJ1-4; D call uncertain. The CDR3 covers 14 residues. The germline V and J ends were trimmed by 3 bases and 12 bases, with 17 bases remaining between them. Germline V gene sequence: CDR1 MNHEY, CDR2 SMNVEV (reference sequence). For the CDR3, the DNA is TGTGCCAGCAGTTTCAAGTCCCTTATTGGGGAACTGTTTTTT. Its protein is CASSFKSLIGELFF.

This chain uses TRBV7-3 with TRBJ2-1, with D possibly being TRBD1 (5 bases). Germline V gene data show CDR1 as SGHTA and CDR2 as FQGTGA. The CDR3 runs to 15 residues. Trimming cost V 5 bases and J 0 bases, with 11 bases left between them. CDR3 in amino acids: CASSPLGASYNEQFF. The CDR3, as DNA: TGTGCCAGCAGCCCTCTAGGGGCCTCCTACAATGAGCAGTTCTTC.

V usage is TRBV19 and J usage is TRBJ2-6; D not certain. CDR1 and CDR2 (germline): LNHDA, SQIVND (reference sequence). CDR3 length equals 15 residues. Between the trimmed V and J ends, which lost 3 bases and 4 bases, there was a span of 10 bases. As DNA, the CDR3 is TGTGCCAGTAGTATTCCTGGGGTCGGGGCCAACGTCCTGACTTTC. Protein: CASSIPGVGANVLTF.